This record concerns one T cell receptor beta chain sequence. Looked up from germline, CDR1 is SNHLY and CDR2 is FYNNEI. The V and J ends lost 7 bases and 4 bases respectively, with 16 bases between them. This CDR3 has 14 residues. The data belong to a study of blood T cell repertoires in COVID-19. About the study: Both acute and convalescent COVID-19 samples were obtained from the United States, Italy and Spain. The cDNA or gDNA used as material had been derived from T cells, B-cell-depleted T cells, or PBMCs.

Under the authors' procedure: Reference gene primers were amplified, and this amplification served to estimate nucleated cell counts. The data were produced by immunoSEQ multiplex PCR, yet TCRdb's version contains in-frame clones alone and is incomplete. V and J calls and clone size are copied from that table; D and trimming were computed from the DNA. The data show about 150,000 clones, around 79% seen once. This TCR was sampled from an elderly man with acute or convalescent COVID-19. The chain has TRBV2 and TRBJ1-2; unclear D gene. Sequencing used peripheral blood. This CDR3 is CASTPQTGIYGYTF. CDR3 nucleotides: TGTGCCAGCACCCCTCAAACGGGGATCTATGGCTACACCTTC.